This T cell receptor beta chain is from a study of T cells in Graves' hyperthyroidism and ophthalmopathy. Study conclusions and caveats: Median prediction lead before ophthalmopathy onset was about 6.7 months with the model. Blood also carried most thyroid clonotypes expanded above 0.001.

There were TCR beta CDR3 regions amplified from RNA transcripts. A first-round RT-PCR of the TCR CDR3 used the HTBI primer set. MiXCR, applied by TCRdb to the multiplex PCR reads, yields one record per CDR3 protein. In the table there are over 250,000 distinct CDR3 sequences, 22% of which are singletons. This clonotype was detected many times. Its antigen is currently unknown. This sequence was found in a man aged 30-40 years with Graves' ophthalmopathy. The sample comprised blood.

The CDR3 is CASSLSWRGGNQPQHF. The DNA of the CDR3 is TGTGCCAGCAGTTTATCGTGGAGGGGAGGGAATCAGCCCCAGCATTTT. The gene calls are TRBV27 and TRBJ1-5; a weak D match, TRBD1 (5 bases). The CDR3 is 16 residues long. Germline CDR1 MNHEY, CDR2 SMNVEV (reference sequence). The V and J ends lost 0 bases and 4 bases respectively, with 13 bases between them.